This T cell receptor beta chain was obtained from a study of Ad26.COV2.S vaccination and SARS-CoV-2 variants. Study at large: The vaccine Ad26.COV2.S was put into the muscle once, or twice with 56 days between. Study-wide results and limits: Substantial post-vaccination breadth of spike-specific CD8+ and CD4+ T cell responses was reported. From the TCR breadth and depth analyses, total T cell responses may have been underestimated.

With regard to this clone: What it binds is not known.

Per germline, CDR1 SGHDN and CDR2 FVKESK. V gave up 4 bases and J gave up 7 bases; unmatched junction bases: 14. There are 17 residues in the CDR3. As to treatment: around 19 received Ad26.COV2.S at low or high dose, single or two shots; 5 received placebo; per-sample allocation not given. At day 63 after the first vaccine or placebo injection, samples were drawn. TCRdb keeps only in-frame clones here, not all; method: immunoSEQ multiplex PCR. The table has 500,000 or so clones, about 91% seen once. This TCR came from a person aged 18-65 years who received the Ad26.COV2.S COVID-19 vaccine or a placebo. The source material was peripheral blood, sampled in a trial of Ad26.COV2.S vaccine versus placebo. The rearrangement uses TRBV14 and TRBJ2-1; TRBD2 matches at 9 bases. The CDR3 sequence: CASSLRRLAGSKNEQFF. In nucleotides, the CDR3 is TGTGCCAGCAGCCTTCGCAGGCTAGCGGGGTCTAAAAATGAGCAGTTCTTC.